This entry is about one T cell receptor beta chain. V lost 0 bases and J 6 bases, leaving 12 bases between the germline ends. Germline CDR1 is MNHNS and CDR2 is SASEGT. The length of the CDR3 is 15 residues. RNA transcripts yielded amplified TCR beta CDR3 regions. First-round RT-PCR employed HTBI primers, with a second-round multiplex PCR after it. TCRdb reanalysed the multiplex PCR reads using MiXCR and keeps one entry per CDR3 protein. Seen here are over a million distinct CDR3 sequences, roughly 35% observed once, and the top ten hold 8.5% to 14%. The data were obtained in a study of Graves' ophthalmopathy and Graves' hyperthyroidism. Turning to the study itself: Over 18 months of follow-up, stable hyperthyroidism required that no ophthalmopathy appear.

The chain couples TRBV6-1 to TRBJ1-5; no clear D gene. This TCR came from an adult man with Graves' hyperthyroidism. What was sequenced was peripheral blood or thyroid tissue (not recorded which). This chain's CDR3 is CASSEAYLGGQPQHF. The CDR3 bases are TGTGCCAGCAGTGAAGCGTACCTGGGAGGTCAGCCCCAGCATTTT.